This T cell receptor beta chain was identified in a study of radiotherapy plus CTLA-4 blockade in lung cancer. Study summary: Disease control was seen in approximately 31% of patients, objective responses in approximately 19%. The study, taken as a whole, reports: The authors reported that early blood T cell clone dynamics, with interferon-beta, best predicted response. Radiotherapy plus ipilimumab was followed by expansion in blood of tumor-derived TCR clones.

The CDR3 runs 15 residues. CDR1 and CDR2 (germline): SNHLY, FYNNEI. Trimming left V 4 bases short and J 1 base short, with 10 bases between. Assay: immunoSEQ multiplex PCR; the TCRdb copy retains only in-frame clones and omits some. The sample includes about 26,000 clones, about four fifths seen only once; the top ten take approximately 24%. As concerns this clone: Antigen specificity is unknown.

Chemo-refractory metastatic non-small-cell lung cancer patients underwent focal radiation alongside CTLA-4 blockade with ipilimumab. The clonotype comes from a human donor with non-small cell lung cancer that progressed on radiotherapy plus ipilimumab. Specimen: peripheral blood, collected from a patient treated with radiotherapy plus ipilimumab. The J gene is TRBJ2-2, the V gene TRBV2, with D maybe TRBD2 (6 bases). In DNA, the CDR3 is TGTGCCAGCAGTGTGGAGGGTGGGAACACCGGGGAGCTGTTTTTT. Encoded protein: CASSVEGGNTGELFF.